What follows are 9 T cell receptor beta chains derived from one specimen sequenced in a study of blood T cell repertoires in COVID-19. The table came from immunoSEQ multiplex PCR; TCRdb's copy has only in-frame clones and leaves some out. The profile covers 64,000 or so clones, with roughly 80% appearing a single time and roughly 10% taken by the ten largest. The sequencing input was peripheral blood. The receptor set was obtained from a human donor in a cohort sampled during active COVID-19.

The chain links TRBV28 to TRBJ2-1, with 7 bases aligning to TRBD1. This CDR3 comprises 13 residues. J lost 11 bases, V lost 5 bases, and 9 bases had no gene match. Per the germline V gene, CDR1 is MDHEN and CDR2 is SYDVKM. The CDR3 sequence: CASSPPDRAQQFF. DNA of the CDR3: TGTGCCAGCAGTCCCCCAGACAGGGCCCAGCAGTTCTTC. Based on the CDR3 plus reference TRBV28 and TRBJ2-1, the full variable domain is DVKVTQSSRYLVKRTGEKVFLECVQDMDHENMFWYRQDPGLGLRLIYFSYDVKMKEKGDIPEGYSVSREKKERFSLILESASTNQTSMYLCASSPPDRAQQFFGPGTRLTVL.

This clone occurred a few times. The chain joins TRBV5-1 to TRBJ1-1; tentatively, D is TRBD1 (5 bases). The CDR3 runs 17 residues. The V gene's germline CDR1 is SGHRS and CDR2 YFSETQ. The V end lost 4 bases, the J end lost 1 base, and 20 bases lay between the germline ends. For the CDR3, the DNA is TGCGCCAGCAGCCTTAAACACACCAGGGTATCGAACACTGAAGCTTTCTTT. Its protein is CASSLKHTRVSNTEAFF. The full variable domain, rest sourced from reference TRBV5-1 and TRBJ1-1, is KAGVTQTPRYLIKTRGQQVTLSCSPISGHRSVSWYQQTPGQGLQFLFEYFSETQRNKGNFPGRFSGRQFSNSRSEMNVSTLELGDSALYLCASSLKHTRVSNTEAFFGQGTRLTVV.

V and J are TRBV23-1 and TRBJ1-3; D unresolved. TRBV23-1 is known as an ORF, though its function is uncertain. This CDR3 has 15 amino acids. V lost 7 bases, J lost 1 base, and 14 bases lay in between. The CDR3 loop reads CASILTRCSGNTIYF. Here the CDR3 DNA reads TGCGCCAGCATTCTCACTCGATGTTCTGGAAACACCATATATTTT.

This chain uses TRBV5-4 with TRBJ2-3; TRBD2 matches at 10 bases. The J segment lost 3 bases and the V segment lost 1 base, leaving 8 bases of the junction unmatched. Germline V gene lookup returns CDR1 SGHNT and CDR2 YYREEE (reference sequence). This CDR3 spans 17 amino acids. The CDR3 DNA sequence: TGTGCCAGCAGCTTGAAATGGCTAGCGGGAGCGACAGATACGCAGTATTTT. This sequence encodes CASSLKWLAGATDTQYF.

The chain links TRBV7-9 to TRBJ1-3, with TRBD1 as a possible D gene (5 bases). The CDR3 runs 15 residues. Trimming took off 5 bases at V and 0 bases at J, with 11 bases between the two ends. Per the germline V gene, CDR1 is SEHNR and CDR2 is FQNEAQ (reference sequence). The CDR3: CASSRTDNSGNTIYF. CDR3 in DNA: TGTGCCAGCAGCCGGACGGACAACTCTGGAAACACCATATATTTT.

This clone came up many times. CDR3 nucleotides: TGTGCCAGCAGCCCCCCGAGGGGGAGGGACACCGGGGAGCTGTTTTTT. It is translated as CASSPPRGRDTGELFF. The genes are TRBV7-9 and TRBJ2-2, with TRBD2 as a possible D gene (7 bases). The germline V gene encodes CDR1 SEHNR and CDR2 FQNEAQ (reference sequence). The V and J ends lost 5 bases and 3 bases respectively, with 16 bases between them. The CDR3 has 16 residues.

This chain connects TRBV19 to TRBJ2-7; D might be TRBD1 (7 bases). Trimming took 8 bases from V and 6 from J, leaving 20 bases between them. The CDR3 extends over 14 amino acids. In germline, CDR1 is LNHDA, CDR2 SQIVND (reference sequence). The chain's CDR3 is CASRPGGLIREQYF. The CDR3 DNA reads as TGTGCCAGTCGACCAGGGGGACTGATCCGCGAGCAGTACTTC.

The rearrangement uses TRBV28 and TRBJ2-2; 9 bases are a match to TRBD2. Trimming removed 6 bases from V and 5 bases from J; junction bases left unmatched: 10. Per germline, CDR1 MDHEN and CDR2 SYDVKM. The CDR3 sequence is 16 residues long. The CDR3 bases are TGTGCCAGCAGCCCCAATAGCGGGAGTTGGACCGGGGAGCTGTTTTTT. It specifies CASSPNSGSWTGELFF.

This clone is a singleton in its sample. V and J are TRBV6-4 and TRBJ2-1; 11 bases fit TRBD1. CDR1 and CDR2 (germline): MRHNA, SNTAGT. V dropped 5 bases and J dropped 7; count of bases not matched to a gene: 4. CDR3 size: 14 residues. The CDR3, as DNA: TGTGCCAGCAGTCCCGGGACAGGGGGAAATGAGCAGTTCTTC. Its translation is CASSPGTGGNEQFF.